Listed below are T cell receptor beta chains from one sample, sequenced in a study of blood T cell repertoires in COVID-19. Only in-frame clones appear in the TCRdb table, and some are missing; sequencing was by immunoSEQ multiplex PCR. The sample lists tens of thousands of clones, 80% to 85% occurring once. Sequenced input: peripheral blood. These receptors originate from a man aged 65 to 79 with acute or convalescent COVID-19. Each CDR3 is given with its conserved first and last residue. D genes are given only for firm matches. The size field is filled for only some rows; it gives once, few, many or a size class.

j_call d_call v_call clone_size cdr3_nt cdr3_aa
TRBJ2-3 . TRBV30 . TGTGCCTCTAGCACAGATACGCAGTATTTT CASSTDTQYF
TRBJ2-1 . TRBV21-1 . TGTGCCAGCAGCCCCCAGCGCGGCGGGGCATTCTACAATGAGCAGTTCTTC CASSPQRGGAFYNEQFF
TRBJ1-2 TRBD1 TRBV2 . TGTGCCAGCAGAGGGACAGAAAACTATGGCTACACCTTC CASRGTENYGYTF
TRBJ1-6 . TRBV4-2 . TGTGCCAGCAACGCCGCCGGTGGACAGCGTAATTCACCCCTCCACTTT CASNAAGGQRNSPLHF
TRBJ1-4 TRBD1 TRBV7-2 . TGTGCCAGCAGCCCTCGACAGGGGAATGAAAAACTGTTTTTT CASSPRQGNEKLFF
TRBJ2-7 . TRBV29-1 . TGCAGCGTTGGGGCTTACGAGCAGTACTTC CSVGAYEQYF
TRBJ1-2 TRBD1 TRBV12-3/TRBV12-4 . TGTGCCAGCAGTTTTGACAGGGATGGTGGCTACACCTTC CASSFDRDGGYTF
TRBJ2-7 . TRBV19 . TGTGCCAGTAGTGGGCAAAACTACGAGCAGTACTTC CASSGQNYEQYF
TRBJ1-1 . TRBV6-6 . TGTGCCGGACAGAACCCAGACACTGAAGCTTTCTTT CAGQNPDTEAFF
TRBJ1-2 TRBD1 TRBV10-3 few TGTGCCATCAGTGAGTCCCGGGACAGGGGTAACGGCTACACCTTC CAISESRDRGNGYTF
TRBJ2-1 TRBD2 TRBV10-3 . TGTGCCATCAGTACACCGGGACTAGCGGGCCATAATGAGCAGTTCTTC CAISTPGLAGHNEQFF
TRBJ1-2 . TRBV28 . TGTGCCAGCAGTTTCTCCAGGGGCGAAAATAACTATGGCTACACCTTC CASSFSRGENNYGYTF
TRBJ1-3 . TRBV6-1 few TGTGCCAGCAGTGAAGCGGGAGGACGAAACACCATATATTTT CASSEAGGRNTIYF
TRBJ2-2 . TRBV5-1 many TGCGCCAGCAGCTTGGGACAGAACACCGGGGAGCTGTTTTTT CASSLGQNTGELFF
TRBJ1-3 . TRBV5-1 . TGCGCCAGCAGCTTGGGGTACGCGGACTCTGGAAACACCATATATTTT CASSLGYADSGNTIYF
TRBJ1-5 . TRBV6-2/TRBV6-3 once TGTGCCAGCAGCCACCCCCAGGTTGGCAATCAGCCCCAGCATTTT CASSHPQVGNQPQHF
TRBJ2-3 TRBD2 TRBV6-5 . TGTGCCAGCAGTTCCCGGACTAGCGATTACGGGGATACGCAGTATTTT CASSSRTSDYGDTQYF
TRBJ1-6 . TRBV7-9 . TGTGCCAGCAGCTTAGCGGCGGGGGGCTCAAATAATTCACCCCTCCACTTT CASSLAAGGSNNSPLHF
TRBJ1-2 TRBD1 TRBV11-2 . TGTGCCAGCAGCCCCAGGGGGACGGCCCTGGACTATGGCTACACCTTC CASSPRGTALDYGYTF
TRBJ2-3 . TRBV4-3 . TGCGCCAGCAGCCAAGAGGGTTACAGGGCGGATACGCAGTATTTT CASSQEGYRADTQYF
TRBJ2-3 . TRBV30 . TGTGCCTGGGAATCGACTAGGGCCGACAATACAGATACGCAGTATTTT CAWESTRADNTDTQYF
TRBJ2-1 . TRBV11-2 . TGTGCCAGCAGCTCCCCGGACTCTCACATTGAGCAGTTCTTC CASSSPDSHIEQFF
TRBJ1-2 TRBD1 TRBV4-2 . TGTGCCAGCACCCCGGACAGGGGAAGCTATGGCTACACCTTC CASTPDRGSYGYTF
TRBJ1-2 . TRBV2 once TGTGCCAGCAGTGAGGCGGAATATGGCTACACCTTC CASSEAEYGYTF